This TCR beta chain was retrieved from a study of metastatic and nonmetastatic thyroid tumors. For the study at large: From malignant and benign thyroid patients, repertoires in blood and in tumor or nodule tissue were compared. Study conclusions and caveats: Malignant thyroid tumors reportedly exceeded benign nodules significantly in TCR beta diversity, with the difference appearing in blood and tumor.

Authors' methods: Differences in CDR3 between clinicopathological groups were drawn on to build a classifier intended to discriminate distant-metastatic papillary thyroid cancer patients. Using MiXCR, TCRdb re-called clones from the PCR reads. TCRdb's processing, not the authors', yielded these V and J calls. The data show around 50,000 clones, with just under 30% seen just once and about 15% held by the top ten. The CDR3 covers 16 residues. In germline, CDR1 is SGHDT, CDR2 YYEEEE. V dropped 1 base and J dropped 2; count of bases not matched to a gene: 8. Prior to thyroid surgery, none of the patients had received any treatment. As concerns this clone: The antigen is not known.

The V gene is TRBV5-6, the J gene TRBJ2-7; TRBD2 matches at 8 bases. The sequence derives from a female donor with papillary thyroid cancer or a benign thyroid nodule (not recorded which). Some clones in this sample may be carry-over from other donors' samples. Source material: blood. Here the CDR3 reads CASSLLGRGEPYEQYF. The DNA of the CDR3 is TGTGCCAGCAGCTTGCTCGGGAGGGGCGAGCCCTACGAGCAGTACTTC.